The rows below give T cell receptor beta chains drawn from one sample of a study of cytomegalovirus exposure and HLA in healthy donors. Profiled with immunoSEQ multiplex PCR; TCRdb holds only in-frame clones, not every one. The table shows about 100,000 clones, with about 80% occurring only once. Sequencing was done on a sample of PBMCs. The receptor set was obtained from a man aged 35-49 years in good health and CMV-seropositive. CDR3s include the opening cysteine and the closing phenylalanine or tryptophan. The order of the fields is V gene, D gene, J gene, clone size, CDR3 protein, CDR3 DNA. D genes are given only for firm matches. Part of the rows lack a size; the others show once, few, many or a class for expanded clones.

>TRBV6-6|TRBD1|TRBJ1-5|NA
CASRDRGNQPQHF
TGTGCCAGCAGGGACAGGGGGAATCAGCCCCAGCATTTT
>TRBV5-1|TRBD2|TRBJ2-3|NA
CASSNGLAGGTDTQYF
TGCGCCAGCAGCAATGGACTAGCGGGGGGTACAGATACGCAGTATTTT
>TRBV15|NA|TRBJ2-7|NA
CATSGQGGGVEQYF
TGTGCCACCAGCGGCCAAGGGGGCGGGGTCGAGCAGTACTTC
>TRBV10-1|TRBD1|TRBJ2-2|NA
CASSRQGLIGELFF
TGCGCCAGCAGTAGACAGGGTTTGATCGGGGAGCTGTTTTTT
>TRBV9|TRBD2|TRBJ2-1|NA
CASTPTSGGGEQFF
TGTGCCAGCACTCCGACTAGCGGGGGGGGTGAGCAGTTCTTC
>TRBV9|TRBD1|TRBJ1-2|NA
CASSPLRDRPVGYTF
TGTGCCAGCAGCCCTCTCCGGGACAGGCCAGTGGGCTACACCTTC
>TRBV2|NA|TRBJ2-7|NA
CASSDHGAYEQYF
TGTGCCAGCAGTGATCACGGAGCCTACGAGCAGTACTTC
>TRBV28|TRBD2|TRBJ2-7|NA
CASSLTGAGGGYEQYF
TGTGCCAGCAGTTTGACAGGAGCGGGAGGGGGCTACGAGCAGTACTTC
>TRBV11-2|NA|TRBJ2-5|NA
CASSPALGGGETQYF
TGTGCCAGCAGCCCCGCCCTGGGAGGAGGAGAGACCCAGTACTTC
>TRBV28|TRBD1|TRBJ2-3|NA
CASSFGQGGGDTQYF
TGTGCCAGCAGTTTCGGACAGGGCGGTGGAGATACGCAGTATTTT
>TRBV5-4|NA|TRBJ2-5|NA
CASSLDRSQETQYF
TGTGCCAGCAGCCTAGACAGGTCCCAAGAGACCCAGTACTTC
>TRBV1|NA|TRBJ2-3|NA
CTSSQGMAEGQDTQYF
TGCACCAGCAGCCAAGGTATGGCGGAGGGGCAAGATACGCAGTATTTT
>TRBV5-4|TRBD2|TRBJ2-7|few
CASSRTSGTSYEQYF
TGTGCCAGCAGCCGGACTAGCGGGACCTCCTACGAGCAGTACTTC
>TRBV7-3|NA|TRBJ2-2|once
CASSLGGGAGTGELFF
TGTGCCAGCAGCTTAGGAGGGGGCGCTGGTACCGGGGAGCTGTTTTTT
>TRBV29-1|NA|TRBJ2-1|NA
CSVPSPLASMFYNEQFF
TGCAGCGTCCCAAGTCCATTGGCTAGCATGTTTTACAATGAGCAGTTCTTC
>TRBV18|NA|TRBJ2-5|NA
CASSPRQGTGKTQYF
TGTGCCAGCTCACCACGTCAGGGGACGGGAAAGACCCAGTACTTC
>TRBV4-3|TRBD1|TRBJ2-7|NA
CASSQDLSGTGGYEQYF
TGCGCCAGCAGCCAAGATCTCAGCGGGACAGGGGGCTACGAGCAGTACTTC
>TRBV7-8|TRBD1|TRBJ1-2|NA
CASSPVSGTGTYGYTF
TGTGCCAGCAGCCCGGTTTCCGGGACAGGAACCTATGGCTACACCTTC
>TRBV4-1|TRBD1|TRBJ2-7|NA
CASSLQGVPAVYEQYF
TGCGCCAGCAGCCTCCAGGGGGTGCCTGCCGTCTACGAGCAGTACTTC
>TRBV4-1|NA|TRBJ2-5|once
CASSRTGDGETQYF
TGCGCCAGCAGCCGTACGGGGGACGGGGAGACCCAGTACTTC
>TRBV11-2|NA|TRBJ1-2|NA
CASSRGLLRGYGYTF
TGTGCCAGCAGCCGGGGACTTCTGAGGGGCTATGGCTACACCTTC
>TRBV7-2|TRBD1|TRBJ1-2|NA
CAGRGQANYGYTF
TGTGCCGGCAGGGGACAGGCAAACTATGGCTACACCTTC
>TRBV10-3|NA|TRBJ1-6|few
CAISESIGGRSPLHF
TGTGCCATCAGTGAGTCGATAGGGGGAAGGTCACCCCTCCACTTT
>TRBV5-4|NA|TRBJ1-6|once
CASSLGQVSSPLHF
TGTGCCAGCAGCTTGGGTCAGGTCAGCTCACCCCTCCACTTT
>TRBV9|TRBD2|TRBJ2-3|NA
CASSVGLAGGVADTQYF
TGTGCCAGCAGCGTAGGTCTAGCGGGAGGGGTTGCAGATACGCAGTATTTT
>TRBV29-1|TRBD1|TRBJ1-2|NA
CSVVRDRGYGYTF
TGCAGCGTAGTAAGGGACAGGGGCTATGGCTACACCTTC
>TRBV5-1|TRBD2|TRBJ2-5|NA
CASRIGTNQETQYF
TGCGCCAGTAGGATAGGGACTAATCAAGAGACCCAGTACTTC
>TRBV6-5|NA|TRBJ1-2|many
CASSYKWSTNYGYTF
TGTGCCAGCAGTTACAAATGGTCTACTAACTATGGCTACACCTTC
>TRBV5-1|NA|TRBJ2-1|once
CASSLATGPEQFF
TGCGCCAGCAGCTTGGCTACAGGTCCCGAGCAGTTCTTC
>TRBV5-6|NA|TRBJ1-2|NA
CASSRWVARVAYGYTF
TGTGCCAGCAGCCGTTGGGTAGCCAGGGTGGCCTATGGCTACACCTTC
>TRBV6-5|NA|TRBJ2-5|few
CASSTGFGTQYF
TGTGCCAGCAGTACCGGGTTCGGGACCCAGTACTTC
>TRBV30|NA|TRBJ2-7|NA
CAWTTYEQYF
TGTGCCTGGACTACCTACGAGCAGTACTTC
>TRBV5-5|NA|TRBJ2-7|NA
CASSLEGAPYEQYF
TGTGCCAGCAGCTTGGAAGGAGCCCCCTACGAGCAGTACTTC
>TRBV5-8|NA|TRBJ1-3|NA
CASSLAQGNTIYF
TGTGCCAGCAGCTTGGCGCAGGGAAACACCATATATTTT
>TRBV5-6|TRBD2|TRBJ2-2|NA
CASSPLAGGPTGELFF
TGTGCCAGCAGCCCTCTAGCGGGAGGTCCCACCGGGGAGCTGTTTTTT
>TRBV11-2|TRBD2|TRBJ2-7|NA
CASSSGTSGRYEQYF
TGTGCCAGCAGTTCCGGGACTAGCGGAAGGTACGAGCAGTACTTC
>TRBV28|NA|TRBJ1-2|NA
CASSPDSNYGYTF
TGTGCCAGCAGTCCGGACTCAAACTATGGCTACACCTTC
>TRBV28|NA|TRBJ2-3|NA
CASSAGTYYTDTQYF
TGTGCCAGCAGTGCCGGGACTTATTACACAGATACGCAGTATTTT
>TRBV19|TRBD1|TRBJ2-7|NA
CASSRTGSFYEQYF
TGTGCCAGTAGTCGGACAGGGTCCTTCTACGAGCAGTACTTC
>TRBV19|NA|TRBJ2-1|NA
CASSISDEQFF
TGTGCCAGTAGTATCAGCGATGAGCAGTTCTTC
>TRBV5-1|NA|TRBJ2-5|once
CASSLGGGEIQETQYF
TGCGCCAGCAGCTTGGGAGGGGGGGAGATCCAAGAGACCCAGTACTTC
>TRBV27|TRBD1|TRBJ1-2|NA
CASSLDGTVNYGYTF
TGTGCCAGCAGTTTAGACGGGACAGTGAACTATGGCTACACCTTC
>TRBV29-1|TRBD1|TRBJ2-7|NA
CSVVTGIEQYF
TGCAGCGTGGTGACAGGGATCGAGCAGTACTTC
>TRBV9|NA|TRBJ2-5|once
CASSASGPQETQYF
TGTGCCAGCAGCGCCAGCGGGCCTCAAGAGACCCAGTACTTC
>TRBV4-2|TRBD2|TRBJ2-7|few
CASSQDLAGGPSSYEQYF
TGTGCCAGCAGCCAAGATCTGGCGGGGGGACCGAGCTCCTACGAGCAGTACTTC
>TRBV7-9|NA|TRBJ2-6|NA
CASSLRGSGANVLTF
TGTGCCAGCAGCCTCAGGGGCTCTGGGGCCAACGTCCTGACTTTC
>TRBV15|TRBD2|TRBJ2-1|NA
CATSSGLAGAYNEQFF
TGTGCCACCAGCAGTGGGTTAGCGGGGGCCTACAATGAGCAGTTCTTC
>TRBV28|TRBD2|TRBJ2-6|NA
CASSLLAGGGGSGANVLTF
TGTGCCAGCAGTTTACTAGCGGGAGGTGGGGGCTCTGGGGCCAACGTCCTGACTTTC
>TRBV5-1|NA|TRBJ2-7|once
CASSSTPGSYEQYF
TGCGCCAGCAGCTCAACTCCAGGCTCCTACGAGCAGTACTTC
>TRBV6-5|NA|TRBJ1-2|NA
CASSPQDLYGYTF
TGTGCCAGCAGTCCACAGGACCTCTATGGCTACACCTTC
>TRBV2|TRBD1|TRBJ2-7|NA
CASRLDRANEQYF
TGTGCCAGCAGACTGGACAGGGCGAATGAGCAGTACTTC
>TRBV2|TRBD2|TRBJ2-7|NA
CASSEAGTIPYEQYF
TGTGCCAGCAGTGAAGCAGGGACTATACCTTACGAGCAGTACTTC
>TRBV12-5|TRBD2|TRBJ2-5|NA
CASGLYHGGASVETQYF
TGTGCTAGTGGTTTGTATCACGGGGGGGCCTCCGTTGAGACCCAGTACTTC
>TRBV27|TRBD1|TRBJ1-2|NA
CASSPLTGVMGGYTF
TGTGCCAGCAGTCCATTGACAGGGGTAATGGGGGGCTACACCTTC